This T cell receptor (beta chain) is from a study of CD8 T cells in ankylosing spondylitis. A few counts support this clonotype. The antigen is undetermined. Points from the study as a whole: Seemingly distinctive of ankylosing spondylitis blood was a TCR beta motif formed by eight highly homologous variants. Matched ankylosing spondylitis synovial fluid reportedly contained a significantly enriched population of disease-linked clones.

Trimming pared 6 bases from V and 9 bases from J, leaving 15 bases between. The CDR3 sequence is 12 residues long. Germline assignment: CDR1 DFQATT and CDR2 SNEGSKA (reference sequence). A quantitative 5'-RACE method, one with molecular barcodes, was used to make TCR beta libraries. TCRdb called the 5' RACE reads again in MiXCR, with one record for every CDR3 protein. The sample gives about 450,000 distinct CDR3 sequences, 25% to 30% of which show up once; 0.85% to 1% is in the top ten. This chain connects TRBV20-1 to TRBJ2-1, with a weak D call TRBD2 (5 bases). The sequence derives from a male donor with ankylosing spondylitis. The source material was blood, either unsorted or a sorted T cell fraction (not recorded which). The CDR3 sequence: CSASGMAIEQFF. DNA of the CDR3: TGCAGTGCGTCGGGGATGGCCATTGAGCAGTTCTTC.